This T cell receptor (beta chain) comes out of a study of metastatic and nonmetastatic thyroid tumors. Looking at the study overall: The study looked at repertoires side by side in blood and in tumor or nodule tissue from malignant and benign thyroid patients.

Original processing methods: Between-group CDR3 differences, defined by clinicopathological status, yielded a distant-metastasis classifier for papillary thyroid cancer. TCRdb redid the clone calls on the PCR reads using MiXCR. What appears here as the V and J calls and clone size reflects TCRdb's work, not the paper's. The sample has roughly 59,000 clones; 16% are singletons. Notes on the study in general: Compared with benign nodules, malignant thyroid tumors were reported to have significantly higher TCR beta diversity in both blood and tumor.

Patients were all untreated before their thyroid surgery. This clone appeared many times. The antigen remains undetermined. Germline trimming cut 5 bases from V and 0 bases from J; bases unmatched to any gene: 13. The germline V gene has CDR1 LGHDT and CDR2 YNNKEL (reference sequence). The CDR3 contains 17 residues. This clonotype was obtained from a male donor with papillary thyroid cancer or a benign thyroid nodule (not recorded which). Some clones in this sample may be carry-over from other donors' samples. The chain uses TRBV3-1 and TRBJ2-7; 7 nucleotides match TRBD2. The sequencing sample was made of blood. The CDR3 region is CASSEPPTSASSYEQYV. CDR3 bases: TGTGCCAGCAGCGAACCCCCAACTAGCGCGAGCTCCTACGAGCAGTACGTC.